The rows below give T cell receptor beta chains drawn from one sample of a study of blood T cell repertoires in COVID-19. Assay used: immunoSEQ multiplex PCR; TCRdb lists only in-frame clones, some missing. The table lists about 340,000 clones, over 70% of them singletons. Sequencing used peripheral blood. The receptors here all came from a woman between 45 and 60 years old with COVID-19, enrolled during active disease. The CDR3 runs from the conserved cysteine through the conserved F or W. Each record gives: J gene, V gene, CDR3 protein.

>TRBJ1-5|TRBV3-1/TRBV3-2
CASSQKVQGASNQPQHF
>TRBJ2-3|TRBV5-1
CASSSQRVGYSTDTQYF
>TRBJ2-2|TRBV21-1
CASSKSVSEGGELFF
>TRBJ1-1|TRBV7-8
CASSQRDRVMNTEAFF
>TRBJ1-4|TRBV4-2
CASSRADGMLNEKLFF
>TRBJ1-5|TRBV10-3
CAISQTHGNQPQHF
>TRBJ2-1|TRBV6-2/TRBV6-3
CASSYSMTSGRLNEQFF
>TRBJ1-4|TRBV19
CASSIVGRRGELFF
>TRBJ1-2|TRBV15
CATSRVQGANYGYTF
>TRBJ1-4|TRBV5-5
CASSPPTGTTNEKLFF
>TRBJ2-5|TRBV5-4
CASSLASVGGVETQYF
>TRBJ1-5|TRBV5-6
CASSPTGGAGNQPQHF
>TRBJ2-7|TRBV20-1
CSAPRGYEQYF
>TRBJ1-4|TRBV5-4
CASSLGGGEEKLFF
>TRBJ2-7|TRBV4-3
CASSQDGGYEQYF
>TRBJ2-7|TRBV18
CASSPTGGASYEQYF
>TRBJ2-7|TRBV6-6
CASSPGTPLYEQYF
>TRBJ2-3|TRBV11-3
CASSLASPDTQYF
>TRBJ1-1|TRBV19
CASSKDRGVEAFF
>TRBJ2-6|TRBV7-9
CASSLSGSGANVLTF
>TRBJ2-1|TRBV24-1
CATSDFSEQFF
>TRBJ2-1|TRBV7-2
CASSSPEASGRLSYEQFF
>TRBJ2-5|TRBV11-3
CASSPGGGSETQYF
>TRBJ1-4|TRBV29-1
CSVEAGITNEKLFF
>TRBJ2-3|TRBV19
CASSANFGTGGATQYF
>TRBJ2-5|TRBV7-7
CASSPGGQGLETQYF
>TRBJ2-7|TRBV9
CASSVGLAGAVDYEQYF
>TRBJ1-1|TRBV12-3/TRBV12-4
CASRSDSYTEAFF
>TRBJ2-1|TRBV7-6
CASKADRGTYNEQFF
>TRBJ1-1|TRBV19
CASTVSRTALNTEAFF
>TRBJ2-2|TRBV5-1
CASSFSGSHTGELFF
>TRBJ1-4|TRBV10-3
CATMATQGSTNEKLFF
>TRBJ2-2|TRBV18
CASSPGTPNTGELFF
>TRBJ2-7|TRBV13
CASSDSGRAYEQYF
>TRBJ2-1|TRBV18
CASSQTGGSYNEQFF
>TRBJ1-1|TRBV19
CASSVQGMNTEAFF
>TRBJ2-3|TRBV5-1
CASRTTRADTQYF
>TRBJ2-3|TRBV4-1
CASSRGQGTDTQYF
>TRBJ2-2|TRBV11-3
CASSTGQGAPSGELFF
>TRBJ1-5|TRBV6-6
CASIPRGRSNQPQHF
>TRBJ1-2|TRBV14
CASSQVQGANYGYTF
>TRBJ2-7|TRBV6-6
CASSLAGSSYEQYF
>TRBJ1-1|TRBV6-5
CASSYELRNTEAFF
>TRBJ2-7|TRBV7-2
CASSFTGGPYEQYF
>TRBJ1-3|TRBV18
CASSSRQGASWGNTIYF
>TRBJ2-1|TRBV6-2/TRBV6-3
CASSFSGLAGGNNEQFF
>TRBJ2-7|TRBV2
CASSRTSGSYEQYF
>TRBJ2-1|TRBV19
CASSIGGTSGSTYNEQFF
>TRBJ2-3|TRBV7-2
CASSLDLRAPDTQYF
>TRBJ1-5|TRBV6-2/TRBV6-3
CASSQLNRGYSNQPQHF
>TRBJ2-5|TRBV6-5
CASSRALETQYF
>TRBJ2-7|TRBV3-1/TRBV3-2
CASSQVGLAEYEQYF
>TRBJ2-3|TRBV2
CASSEALTGGLTDTQYF
>TRBJ1-5|TRBV9
CASSPGTGVIRQHF